Listed here are 20 T cell receptor beta chains from one sample, sequenced in a study of cytomegalovirus exposure and HLA in healthy donors. 13 Jbeta primers and 60 Vbeta primers were used for the PCR. Method: immunoSEQ multiplex PCR; TCRdb's copy keeps in-frame clones and lacks some. The sample records more than 110,000 clones, around 80% being singletons. Sequencing input: PBMCs. Receptors were obtained from a woman between 50 and 59 years old in good health and CMV-seropositive.

The chain couples TRBV2 to TRBJ2-1; TRBD2 matches at 12 bases. The CDR3 runs 18 residues. Trimming took 4 bases from V and 5 from J; bases not matched to a gene: 12. CDR1 SNHLY and CDR2 FYNNEI come from the germline V gene. CDR3 sequence (DNA): TGTGCCAGCAGTGCCTACCTAGCGGGGGGGCCTGGGGACAATGAGCAGTTCTTC. Protein product: CASSAYLAGGPGDNEQFF.

The chain joins TRBV7-2 to TRBJ1-6, with a tentative D call TRBD1 (6 bases). The germline V and J ends were trimmed by 1 base and 2 bases, with 9 bases remaining between them. CDR3 size: 16 residues. Germline loops: CDR1 SGHTA, CDR2 FQGNSA. DNA for the CDR3: TGTGCCAGCAGCTTAGGGACAGTAACCTATAATTCACCCCTCCACTTT. Translated: CASSLGTVTYNSPLHF.

The chain carries TRBV30 and TRBJ1-1, with TRBD1 matching over 7 bases. Germline V lookup: CDR1 GTSNPN, CDR2 SVGIG (reference sequence). Trimming cost V 5 bases and J 1 base; bases outside gene matches: 4. This CDR3 has 13 amino acids. The CDR3 sequence is CAWVRDRNTEAFF. CDR3 DNA: TGTGCCTGGGTCCGGGACAGGAACACTGAAGCTTTCTTT.

The sample holds a few counts of this clone. This chain uses TRBV10-3 with TRBJ2-1; TRBD2 might be the D (5 bases). CDR1 ENHRY and CDR2 SYGVKD come from the germline V gene. This CDR3 has 13 residues. V shed 5 bases and J shed 10 bases, with 15 bases lying between them. For the CDR3, the DNA is TGTGCCATCAGTTACCCCGGGGTTAGGGAGCAGTTCTTC. Its protein is CAISYPGVREQFF.

V and J are TRBV30 and TRBJ1-4, with D uncertain. The CDR3 has 11 amino acids. Deletions cut 6 bases from V and 5 bases from J, with 7 bases between. Germline-derived CDR1 and CDR2 are GTSNPN and SVGIG (reference sequence). This CDR3 is CACQRNEKLFF. CDR3 in DNA: TGTGCCTGTCAGAGGAATGAAAAACTGTTTTTT. Together with reference TRBV30 and TRBJ1-4, the CDR3 gives the full variable domain: SQTIHQWPATLVQPVGSPLSLECTVEGTSNPNLYWYRQAAGRGLQLLFYSVGIGQISSEVPQNLSASRPQDRQFILSSKKLLLSDSGFYLCACQRNEKLFFGSGTQLSVL.

The V and J genes are TRBV7-2 and TRBJ1-1; D is ambiguous. Germline V gene sequence: CDR1 SGHTA, CDR2 FQGNSA. This CDR3 spans 13 amino acids. Trimming removed 5 bases from V and 0 bases from J, with 7 bases in between. The CDR3 loop is CASSPNMNTEAFF. CDR3 bases: TGTGCCAGCAGCCCGAACATGAACACTGAAGCTTTCTTT.

V and J are TRBV19 and TRBJ1-6; TRBD1 matches at 9 bases. Germline values: CDR1 LNHDA, CDR2 SQIVND (reference sequence). With V trimmed by 5 bases and J by 9 bases, 8 bases remained unmatched. The length of the CDR3 is 15 residues. CDR3 nucleotide sequence: TGTGCCAGTAGTCCTTCCGGACAGGGGACTTCACCCCTCCACTTT. This translates into CASSPSGQGTSPLHF.

The CDR3: CASSILASSNEQFF. The CDR3 DNA reads TGTGCCAGTAGTATCTTGGCTAGCAGCAATGAGCAGTTCTTC. The V call is TRBV19, the J call TRBJ2-1; a possible D gene is TRBD2 (5 bases). This CDR3 spans 14 amino acids. The V gene lost 3 bases and the J gene lost 6 bases, with 12 bases spanning the gap. CDR1 and CDR2 from the germline V gene are LNHDA and SQIVND (reference sequence). Variable domain in full (rest from reference TRBV19 and TRBJ2-1): DGGITQSPKYLFRKEGQNVTLSCEQNLNHDAMYWYRQDPGQGLRLIYYSQIVNDFQKGDIAEGYSVSREKKESFPLTVTSAQKNPTAFYLCASSILASSNEQFFGPGTRLTVL.

As regards this clone: The junction differs from germline at one of its ends, possibly a read error. This chain uses TRBV5-8 with TRBJ2-4; 7 bases map to TRBD1. In germline, CDR1 is SGHTS, CDR2 YDEGEE. This CDR3 has 11 residues. For the CDR3, the DNA is TGTGCCAGCAGTTCGGACAGACAGGGTTCCTTC. It is translated as CASSSDRQGSF.

The genes are TRBV23-1 and TRBJ1-1; 10 bases line up with TRBD1. TRBV23-1 is an ORF, with its function uncertain. This CDR3 is built from 17 residues. J was trimmed by 0 bases and V by 4 bases; bases with no gene match: 8. CDR3 region: CASSPGETGGLNTEAFF. CDR3 DNA sequence: TGCGCCAGCAGTCCAGGGGAGACAGGGGGCTTGAACACTGAAGCTTTCTTT.

The rearrangement joins TRBV29-1 to TRBJ2-7; 8 bases map to TRBD1. The CDR3 length is 14 residues. Trimming removed 4 bases from V and 5 bases from J; junction bases left unmatched: 10. CDR1 and CDR2 (germline): SQVTM, ANQGSEA. This CDR3 reads CSVGYRDRPNEQYF. The CDR3 DNA follows: TGCAGCGTTGGATACCGGGACAGGCCCAACGAGCAGTACTTC.

The table lists this clone with a count of one. Other DNA variants within this sample encode the same CDR3. The rearrangement joins TRBV7-9 to TRBJ2-7; tentative D call: TRBD1 (5 bases). Germline CDR1 and CDR2: SEHNR and FQNEAQ (reference sequence). The ends were cut back, 4 bases at V and 3 bases at J, with 7 bases in the middle. CDR3 length equals 12 residues. CDR3 loop: CASSSQGYEQYF. In DNA form, the CDR3 reads TGTGCCAGCAGCTCGCAGGGCTACGAGCAGTACTTC. Using reference TRBV7-9 and TRBJ2-7 for the parts outside the CDR3, the full variable domain is DTGVSQNPRHKITKRGQNVTFRCDPISEHNRLYWYRQTLGQGPEFLTYFQNEAQLEKSRLLSDRFSAERPKGSFSTLEIQRTEQGDSAMYLCASSSQGYEQYFGPGTRLTVT.

This clone came up a few times. This chain uses TRBV28 with TRBJ1-2; 7 bases map to TRBD1. This CDR3 contains 14 residues. CDR1 is MDHEN and CDR2 is SYDVKM in the germline V gene. J lost 4 bases, V lost 6 bases, and 8 bases had no gene match. CDR3 residues: CASRGGQRVYGYTF. The CDR3 nucleotides read TGTGCCAGCAGAGGGGGACAGCGTGTCTATGGCTACACCTTC.

This clone has just a few counts. The J gene is TRBJ1-2, the V gene TRBV19; D is ambiguous. The ends were cut back, 7 bases at V and 4 bases at J, with 16 bases in the middle. The CDR3 length is 14 residues. In germline, CDR1 is LNHDA, CDR2 SQIVND (reference sequence). CDR3 loop: CASTGGYRGYGYTF. For the CDR3, the DNA is TGTGCCAGTACAGGAGGTTACCGGGGCTATGGCTACACCTTC.

J is TRBJ1-4 and V is TRBV7-2; D might be TRBD1 (6 bases). The CDR3 contains 16 residues. The germline CDR1 and CDR2 sequences are SGHTA and FQGNSA. V lost 1 base, J lost 8 bases, and 17 bases lay in between. CDR3 nucleotides: TGTGCCAGCAGCTTAGGTCTAGGGGGGGGCGAGGAAAAACTGTTTTTT. The encoded protein is CASSLGLGGGEEKLFF.

This clone appeared a single time. This chain links TRBV5-1 with TRBJ2-3, with 9 bases aligning to TRBD2. V dropped 0 bases and J dropped 2; count of bases not matched to a gene: 7. Germline CDR1 is SGHRS and CDR2 is YFSETQ. The CDR3 covers 17 residues. CDR3 coding DNA: TGCGCCAGCAGCTTGGGACTAGCGGTGGAATACACAGATACGCAGTATTTT. This sequence encodes CASSLGLAVEYTDTQYF.

The chain carries TRBV19 and TRBJ2-3; no reliable D call. Germline V gene data show CDR1 as LNHDA and CDR2 as SQIVND (reference sequence). The ends were cut back, 3 bases at V and 3 bases at J, with 7 bases in the middle. The CDR3 runs to 13 residues. CDR3 in DNA: TGTGCCAGTAGTATCGAGTATACAGATACGCAGTATTTT. Encoded protein: CASSIEYTDTQYF.

The CDR3 nucleotides read TGTGCCTGGAATAGGGGGTATGGCTACACCTTC. This gives the protein CAWNRGYGYTF. The rearrangement uses TRBV30 and TRBJ1-2; TRBD1 is a possible D gene (6 bases). V lost 4 bases, J lost 5 bases, and 8 bases lay in between. The CDR3 loop spans 11 amino acids. Germline lookup yields CDR1 GTSNPN and CDR2 SVGIG (reference sequence).

The chain combines TRBV11-2 with TRBJ1-2; possible D gene TRBD1, 5 bases. The germline V gene encodes CDR1 SGHAT and CDR2 FQNNGV. This CDR3 has 16 amino acids. V gave up 5 bases and J gave up 2 bases, with 18 bases separating them. The CDR3 loop is CASSPNRGLLNYGYTF. The CDR3 nucleotides are TGTGCCAGCAGCCCAAATCGGGGGTTACTGAACTATGGCTACACCTTC.

J is TRBJ2-5 and V is TRBV7-6; the D is unclear. The J call may be in error: the DNA end matches TRBJ2-7 better. Per the germline V gene, CDR1 is SGHVS and CDR2 is FNYEAQ. The CDR3 consists of 12 residues. This chain's CDR3 is CASSSYSYEQYF. CDR3 coding DNA: TGTGCCAGCAGCTCCTACTCCTACGAGCAGTACTTC.